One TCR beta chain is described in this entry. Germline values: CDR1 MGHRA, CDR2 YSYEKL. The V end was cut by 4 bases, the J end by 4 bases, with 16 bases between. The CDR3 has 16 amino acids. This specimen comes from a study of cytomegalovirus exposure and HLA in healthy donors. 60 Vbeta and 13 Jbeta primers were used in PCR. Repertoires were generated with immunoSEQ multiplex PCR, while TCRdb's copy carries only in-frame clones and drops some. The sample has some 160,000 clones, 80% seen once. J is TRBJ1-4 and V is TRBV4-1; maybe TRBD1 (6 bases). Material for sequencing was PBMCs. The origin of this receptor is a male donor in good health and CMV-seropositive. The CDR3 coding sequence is TGCGCCAGCAGCCGATACTTGGACAGAAGTAATGAAAAACTGTTTTTT. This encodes CASSRYLDRSNEKLFF.